This T cell receptor beta chain appears in the sequencing data of a study of identical twins. In TCRdb, the 5' RACE reads were re-called with MiXCR into one record per CDR3 protein. The sample carries about 530,000 distinct CDR3 sequences, around 15% recorded once. Trimming shortened V by 1 base and J by 7 bases, and 8 bases separated the two germline ends. This CDR3 region has 13 residues. The germline V gene has CDR1 SGHTA and CDR2 FQGNSA. These data were likewise used in another study, on yellow fever vaccine responses in identical twins.

This chain joins TRBV7-2 and TRBJ2-1; unclear D gene. The sequenced material came from CD4+ T cells sorted from blood. This TCR derives from a woman younger than 30 in good health. CDR3 bases: TGTGCCAGCAGCTTAGGCGGAGAAAATGAGCAGTTCTTC. Translation gives CASSLGGENEQFF.